Each of the 19 T cell receptor beta chains below was sequenced from the same sample in a study of T cell responses to AZD1222 COVID-19 vaccine. TCRdb's table, derived via immunoSEQ multiplex PCR, lists solely in-frame clones and lacks some. The data contain some 150,000 clones, more than 85% of them singletons. Here the sequenced sample was peripheral blood, taken after recovery from COVID-19. Receptors were obtained from an adult who had recovered from COVID-19.

This chain connects TRBV6-5 to TRBJ1-5; D call uncertain. The CDR3 spans 13 residues. With 9 bases removed from V and 6 bases from J, the gap between germline ends came to 15 bases. The V gene's germline CDR1 is MNHEY and CDR2 SVGAGI. This chain's CDR3 is CASATWDSQPQHF. CDR3 DNA: TGTGCCAGTGCCACCTGGGATAGTCAGCCCCAGCATTTT.

The chain couples TRBV10-1 to TRBJ2-3; 11 bases are shared with TRBD2. The length of the CDR3 is 16 residues. The trim removed 11 bases at V and 0 bases at J, leaving 10 bases unmatched. The germline V gene has CDR1 WNHNN and CDR2 SYGVQD (reference sequence). The CDR3 DNA is TGCGCCCGCTCGGGGGCTAGCGGGGGGAGCACAGATACGCAGTATTTT. Translated: CARSGASGGSTDTQYF.

This clone rates as medium-sized. The chain combines TRBV6-1 with TRBJ2-5; 8 bases are a match to TRBD2. The germline V gene encodes CDR1 MNHNS and CDR2 SASEGT. J lost 0 bases, V lost 2 bases, and 2 bases had no gene match. The CDR3 consists of 15 residues. For the CDR3, the DNA is TGTGCCAGCAGTGAATCACTAGCGGACCAAGAGACCCAGTACTTC. This gives the protein CASSESLADQETQYF.

The chain is built from TRBV9 and TRBJ2-7; maybe TRBD1 (5 bases). From germline, CDR1 is SGDLS and CDR2 YYNGEE. CDR3 length: 14 amino acids. V lost 0 bases and J lost 2, with 9 bases in between. This CDR3 reads CASSVGRGTYEQYF. The DNA of the CDR3 is TGTGCCAGCAGCGTAGGTAGGGGAACCTACGAGCAGTACTTC.

This sequence joins TRBV19 and TRBJ2-4, with TRBD2 matching over 10 bases. The CDR3 sequence is 15 residues long. CDR1 is LNHDA and CDR2 is SQIVND in the germline V gene (reference sequence). The trim removed 6 bases at V and 6 bases at J, leaving 8 bases unmatched. DNA of the CDR3: TGTGCCAGTAGGGAGAGCGGGAGGGATCTAAACATTCAGTACTTC. Translated, it gives CASRESGRDLNIQYF.

DNA of the CDR3: TGTGCCAGCAGCTTAGAAGGTTTACTAGCTGCAGATACGCAGTATTTT. Translated: CASSLEGLLAADTQYF. V and J are TRBV7-2 and TRBJ2-3, with D possibly TRBD2 on 6 matching bases. Trimming removed 1 base at V and 4 bases at J, with 15 bases between. CDR1 and CDR2 from the germline V gene are SGHTA and FQGNSA. This CDR3 contains 16 residues.

This chain uses TRBV29-1 with TRBJ2-7, with TRBD2 matching 8 bases. Germline V gene data show CDR1 as SQVTM and CDR2 as ANQGSEA. The CDR3 consists of 11 residues. J lost 6 bases, V lost 7 bases, and 5 bases had no gene match. The CDR3 sequence: CSAWAGGEQYF. The CDR3 DNA sequence: TGCAGCGCCTGGGCGGGAGGCGAGCAGTACTTC.

The chain joins TRBV7-2 to TRBJ2-2; TRBD2 is a possible D gene (6 bases). V dropped 1 base and J dropped 6 bases, with 18 bases sitting between them. Germline V gene data show CDR1 as SGHTA and CDR2 as FQGNSA. This CDR3 contains 17 residues. The CDR3 DNA sequence: TGTGCCAGCAGCTTAGTCCCCCCCGGGGGAGCCCCCGGGGAGCTGTTTTTT. This translates into CASSLVPPGGAPGELFF.

The chain uses TRBV6-1 and TRBJ2-7; 9 nucleotides line up with TRBD1. Germline-derived CDR1 and CDR2 are MNHNS and SASEGT. This CDR3 is built from 17 residues. Unmatched junction bases numbered 9, after V lost 3 bases and J lost 0 bases. The CDR3 loop reads CASSDVSGDRVSYEQYF. Here the CDR3 DNA reads TGTGCCAGCAGTGATGTTTCTGGGGACAGGGTCTCCTACGAGCAGTACTTC.

The chain has TRBV7-2 and TRBJ1-4; D uncertain. CDR3 length equals 16 residues. Germline CDR1 reads SGHTA; CDR2 reads FQGNSA. The V and J ends lost 4 bases and 5 bases respectively, with 17 bases between them. The CDR3 is CASSYNKGLPNEKLFF. Here the CDR3 DNA reads TGTGCCAGCAGCTATAACAAGGGCCTTCCGAATGAAAAACTGTTTTTT.

V usage is TRBV5-6 and J usage is TRBJ1-1; no reliable D call. The V and J ends lost 0 bases and 4 bases respectively, with 10 bases between them. The CDR3 is 14 residues long. Germline V gives CDR1 SGHDT, CDR2 YYEEEE. The CDR3 DNA sequence: TGTGCCAGCAGCTTGGGGGTAGGAGGCACTGAAGCTTTCTTT. Its protein product is CASSLGVGGTEAFF.

V is TRBV4-2 and J is TRBJ1-3; D might be TRBD1 (6 bases). The germline CDR1 and CDR2 sequences are LGHNA and YNFKEQ. Trimming shortened V by 3 bases and J by 2 bases, and 8 bases separated the two germline ends. This CDR3 spans 14 amino acids. CDR3 loop: CASSHTGTGNTIYF. CDR3 DNA sequence: TGTGCCAGCAGCCATACAGGGACTGGAAACACCATATATTTT.

This clone showed up just once. J is TRBJ2-7 and V is TRBV7-9; tentatively, D is TRBD2 (5 bases). CDR1 SEHNR and CDR2 FQNEAQ come from the germline V gene (reference sequence). This CDR3 contains 12 residues. V shed 8 bases and J shed 2 bases, with 10 bases lying between them. CDR3 bases: TGTGCCAGCCGAAGCGGTCCCTACGAGCAGTACTTC. Its protein is CASRSGPYEQYF. Full variable domain (remainder filled in from reference TRBV7-9 and TRBJ2-7): DTGVSQNPRHKITKRGQNVTFRCDPISEHNRLYWYRQTLGQGPEFLTYFQNEAQLEKSRLLSDRFSAERPKGSFSTLEIQRTEQGDSAMYLCASRSGPYEQYFGPGTRLTVT.

The chain recombines TRBV24-1 with TRBJ2-1; D gene uncertain. The germline CDR1 and CDR2 sequences are KGHDR and SFDVKD. This CDR3 comprises 13 residues. Trimming left V 3 bases short and J 5 bases short, with 7 bases between. CDR3 sequence reads: CATSDPTDNEQFF. Here the CDR3 DNA reads TGTGCCACCAGTGATCCGACCGACAATGAGCAGTTCTTC.

The rearrangement joins TRBV19 to TRBJ2-7; D perhaps matches TRBD1 (8 bases). This CDR3 spans 15 amino acids. From germline, CDR1 is LNHDA and CDR2 SQIVND (reference sequence). The germline V and J ends were trimmed by 6 bases and 2 bases, with 17 bases remaining between them. The CDR3 nucleotides read TGTGCCAGTAGCGCCACAGCGGGACAGGCCTACGAGCAGTACTTC. Its translation: CASSATAGQAYEQYF.

This clone has only one observation. V and J are TRBV15 and TRBJ2-5; possible D gene TRBD1, 6 bases. Germline assignment: CDR1 LNHNV and CDR2 YYDKDF (reference sequence). V was trimmed by 1 base and J by 2 bases, leaving 14 bases between them. This CDR3 is 16 amino acids long. The chain's CDR3 is CATSRASGTRQETQYF. The CDR3 DNA reads TGTGCCACCAGCAGAGCATCCGGGACACGTCAAGAGACCCAGTACTTC.

In DNA form, the CDR3 reads TGTGCCAGTAGTATCCCACTAGCGGCCCCCTACGAGCAGTACTTC. Translated, it gives CASSIPLAAPYEQYF. The chain has TRBV19 and TRBJ2-7; 8 positions agree with TRBD2. Germline CDR1 LNHDA, CDR2 SQIVND (reference sequence). The CDR3 extends over 15 amino acids. V shed 3 bases and J 2 bases; nucleotides not matched to a gene: 6.

J is TRBJ1-4 and V is TRBV5-1; D possibly corresponds to TRBD1 (5 bases). The V end lost 3 bases, the J end lost 8 bases, and 17 bases lay between the germline ends. Germline loops: CDR1 SGHRS, CDR2 YFSETQ. CDR3 length equals 15 residues. DNA for the CDR3: TGCGCCAGCAGCTCTGGACACAGCCTTGGCGAAAAACTGTTTTTT. This gives the protein CASSSGHSLGEKLFF.

This clone was observed once. This sequence joins TRBV2 and TRBJ2-2; D remains unclear. The CDR3 is 15 residues long. V lost 6 bases to trimming and J lost 0 bases, with 11 bases between them. Germline V gene data show CDR1 as SNHLY and CDR2 as FYNNEI. This CDR3 reads CASRVSLANTGELFF. In nucleotides, the CDR3 is TGTGCCAGCAGAGTCTCCCTAGCGAACACCGGGGAGCTGTTTTTT.